This T cell receptor (beta chain) was sequenced for a study of T cells in localized non-small cell lung cancer. Germline V gene lookup returns CDR1 SGHTA and CDR2 FQGNSA. V dropped 6 bases and J dropped 1 base, with 12 bases sitting between them. The CDR3 is 14 residues long. A remark on this clone: Its antigen is still unknown.

Repertoires were generated with immunoSEQ multiplex PCR, while TCRdb's copy carries only in-frame clones and drops some. The data show tens of thousands of clones, about nine tenths seen once. Study findings and constraints: When the top 100 tumor clones were examined, a median approximately 59 of them also appeared in the adjacent lung, which was paired and uninvolved.

The chain has TRBV7-2 and TRBJ1-1; D is uncertain. The material sequenced was peripheral blood, taken before any cancer treatment. This sequence was found in a female donor of 60 years or more with stage I lung adenocarcinoma. The CDR3 DNA reads as TGTGCCAGCAGTCCCATCACGGGGAACACTGAAGCTTTCTTT. The encoded protein is CASSPITGNTEAFF.